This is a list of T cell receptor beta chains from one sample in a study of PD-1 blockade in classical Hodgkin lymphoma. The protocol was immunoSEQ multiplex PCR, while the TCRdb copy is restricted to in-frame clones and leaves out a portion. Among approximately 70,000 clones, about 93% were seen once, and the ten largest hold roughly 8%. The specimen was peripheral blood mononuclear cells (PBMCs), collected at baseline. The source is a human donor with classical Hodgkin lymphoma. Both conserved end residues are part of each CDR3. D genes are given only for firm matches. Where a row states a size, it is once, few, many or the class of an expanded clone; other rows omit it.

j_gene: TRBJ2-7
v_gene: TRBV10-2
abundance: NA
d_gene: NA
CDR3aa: CASSDFYEQYF
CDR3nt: TGCGCCAGCAGTGATTTCTACGAGCAGTACTTC

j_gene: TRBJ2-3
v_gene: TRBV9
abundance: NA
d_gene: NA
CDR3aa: CASSPRTILATDTQYF
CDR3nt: TGTGCCAGCAGCCCCCGGACTATTCTAGCCACAGATACGCAGTATTTT

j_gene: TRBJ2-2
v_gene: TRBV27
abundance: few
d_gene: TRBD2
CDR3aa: CATRVRGGLGELFF
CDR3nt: TGTGCCACCCGAGTGCGGGGGGGCCTCGGGGAGCTGTTTTTT

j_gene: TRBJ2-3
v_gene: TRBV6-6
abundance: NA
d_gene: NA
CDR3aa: CASSPTEDTQYF
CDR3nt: TGTGCCAGCAGTCCGACGGAAGATACGCAGTATTTT

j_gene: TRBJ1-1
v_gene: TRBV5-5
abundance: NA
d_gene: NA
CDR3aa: CASSFSASGVGMNTEAFF
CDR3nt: TGTGCCAGCAGCTTCTCCGCGTCAGGGGTCGGCATGAACACTGAAGCTTTCTTT

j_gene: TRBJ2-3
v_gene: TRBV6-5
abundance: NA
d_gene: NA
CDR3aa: CASIGPHPGDTQYF
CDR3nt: TGTGCCAGCATTGGGCCCCACCCCGGGGATACGCAGTATTTT

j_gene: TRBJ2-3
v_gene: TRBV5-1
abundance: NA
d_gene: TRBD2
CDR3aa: CASSSPKGAGVSDTQYF
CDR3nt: TGCGCCAGCAGCTCCCCGAAGGGAGCGGGAGTATCAGATACGCAGTATTTT

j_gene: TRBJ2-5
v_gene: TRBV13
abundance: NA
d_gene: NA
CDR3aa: CASSLGYQGREETQYF
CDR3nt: TGTGCCAGCAGCTTAGGCTATCAGGGCCGGGAGGAGACCCAGTACTTC

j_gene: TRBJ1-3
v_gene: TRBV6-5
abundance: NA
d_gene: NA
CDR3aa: CASRNRPPLPTHIYF
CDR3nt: TGTGCCAGCAGAAACAGGCCCCCCTTACCAACCCATATATATTTT

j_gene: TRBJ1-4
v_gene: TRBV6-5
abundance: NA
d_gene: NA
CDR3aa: CASSYNDATNEKLFF
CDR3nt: TGTGCCAGCAGTTACAACGACGCAACTAATGAAAAACTGTTTTTT

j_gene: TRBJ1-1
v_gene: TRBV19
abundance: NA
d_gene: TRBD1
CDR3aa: CASSMGQGNMNTEAFF
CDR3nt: TGTGCCAGTAGTATGGGACAGGGAAACATGAACACTGAAGCTTTCTTT

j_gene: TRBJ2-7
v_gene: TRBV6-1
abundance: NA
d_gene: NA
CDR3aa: CASSDRGRFYEQYF
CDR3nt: TGTGCCAGCAGTGATCGGGGCAGGTTCTACGAGCAGTACTTC

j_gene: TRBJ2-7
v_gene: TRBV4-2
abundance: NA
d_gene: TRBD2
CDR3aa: CASSQEVGSGRPEQYF
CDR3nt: TGTGCCAGCAGCCAAGAGGTCGGTAGCGGGAGGCCCGAGCAGTACTTC

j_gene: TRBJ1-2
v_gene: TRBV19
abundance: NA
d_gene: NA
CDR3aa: CASSIQGRGDGYTF
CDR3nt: TGTGCCAGTAGTATCCAGGGGAGGGGCGATGGCTACACCTTC

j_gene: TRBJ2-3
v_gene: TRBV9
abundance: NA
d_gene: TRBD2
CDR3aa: CASSVGTSGSSDTQYF
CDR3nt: TGTGCCAGCAGCGTAGGCACTAGCGGGAGCAGCGATACGCAGTATTTT

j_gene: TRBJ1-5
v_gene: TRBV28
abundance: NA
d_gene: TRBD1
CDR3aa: CASSLGTDYSNQPQHF
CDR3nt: TGTGCCAGCAGTTTAGGGACAGACTATAGCAATCAGCCCCAGCATTTT

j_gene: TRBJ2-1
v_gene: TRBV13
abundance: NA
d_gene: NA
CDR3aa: CASSWTNYNEQFF
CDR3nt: TGTGCCAGCAGCTGGACCAACTACAATGAGCAGTTCTTC

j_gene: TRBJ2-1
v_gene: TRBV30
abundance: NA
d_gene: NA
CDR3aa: CAWSVGGVNEQFF
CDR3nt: TGTGCCTGGAGTGTAGGGGGGGTGAATGAGCAGTTCTTC

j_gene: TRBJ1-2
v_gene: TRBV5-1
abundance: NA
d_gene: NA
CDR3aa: CASSLDNYGYTF
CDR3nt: TGCGCCAGCAGCTTAGATAACTATGGCTACACCTTC

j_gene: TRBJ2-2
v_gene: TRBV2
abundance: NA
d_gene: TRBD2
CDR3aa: CASETSGSKVSGTGELFF
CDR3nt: TGTGCCAGCGAGACTAGCGGGAGTAAAGTGTCGGGCACCGGGGAGCTGTTTTTT

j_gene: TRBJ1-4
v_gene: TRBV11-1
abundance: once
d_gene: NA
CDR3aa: CASSQGRNEKLFF
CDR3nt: TGTGCCAGCAGCCAGGGACGTAATGAAAAACTGTTTTTT

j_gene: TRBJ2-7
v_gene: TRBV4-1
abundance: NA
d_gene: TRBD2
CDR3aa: CASSQVVGGLENEQYF
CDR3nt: TGCGCCAGCAGCCAAGTGGTGGGGGGGTTGGAGAACGAGCAGTACTTC

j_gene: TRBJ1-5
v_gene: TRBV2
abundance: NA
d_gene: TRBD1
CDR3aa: CASSRGQGEDQPQHF
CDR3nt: TGTGCCAGCAGCAGGGGGCAGGGGGAAGATCAGCCCCAGCATTTT

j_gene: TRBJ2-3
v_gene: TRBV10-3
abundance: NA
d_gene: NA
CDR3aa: CAISEPNTDTQYF
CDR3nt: TGTGCCATCAGTGAGCCGAATACAGATACGCAGTATTTT

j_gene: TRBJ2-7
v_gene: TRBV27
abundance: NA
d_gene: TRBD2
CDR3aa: CASSQGTSGNNEQYF
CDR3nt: TGTGCCAGCAGCCAAGGGACTAGCGGGAATAACGAGCAGTACTTC

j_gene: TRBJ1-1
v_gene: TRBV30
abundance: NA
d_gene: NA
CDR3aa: CAWSVDRGPEKAFF
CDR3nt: TGTGCCTGGAGTGTTGATAGAGGGCCAGAAAAAGCTTTCTTT

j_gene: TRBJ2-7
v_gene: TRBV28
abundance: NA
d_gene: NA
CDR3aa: CASLGSSYEQYF
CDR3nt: TGTGCAAGTCTTGGTTCCTCCTACGAGCAGTACTTC

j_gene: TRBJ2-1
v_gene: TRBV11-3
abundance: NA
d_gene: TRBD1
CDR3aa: CASSFGQGLYNEQFF
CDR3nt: TGTGCCAGCAGCTTCGGACAGGGACTCTACAATGAGCAGTTCTTC

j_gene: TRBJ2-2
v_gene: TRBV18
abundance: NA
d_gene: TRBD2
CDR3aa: CASSPRGLAGSTGELFF
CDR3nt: TGTGCCAGCTCACCAAGGGGACTAGCGGGATCTACCGGGGAGCTGTTTTTT

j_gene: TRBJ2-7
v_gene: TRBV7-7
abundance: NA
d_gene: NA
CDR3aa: CASSLGAGPTYEQYF
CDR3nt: TGTGCCAGCAGCTTAGGGGCAGGCCCCACCTACGAGCAGTACTTC

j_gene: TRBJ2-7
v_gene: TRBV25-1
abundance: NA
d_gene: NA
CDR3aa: CASSVQGSEQYF
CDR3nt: TGTGCCAGCAGTGTCCAAGGCTCAGAGCAGTACTTC

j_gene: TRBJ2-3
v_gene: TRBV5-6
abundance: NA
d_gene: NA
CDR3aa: CASSVPSTDTQYF
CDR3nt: TGTGCCAGCAGCGTCCCTAGCACAGATACGCAGTATTTT

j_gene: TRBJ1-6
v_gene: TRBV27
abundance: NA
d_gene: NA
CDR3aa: CASRPQPSHGNSPLHF
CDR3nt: TGTGCCAGCAGACCCCAGCCCTCCCACGGGAATTCACCCCTCCACTTT

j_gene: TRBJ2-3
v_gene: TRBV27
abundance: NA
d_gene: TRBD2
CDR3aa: CASRPWTSGSDTQYF
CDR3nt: TGTGCCAGCAGGCCCTGGACTAGCGGGTCAGATACGCAGTATTTT

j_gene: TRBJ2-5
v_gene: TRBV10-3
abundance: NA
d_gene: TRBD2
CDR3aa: CAISWAGVSETQYF
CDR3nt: TGTGCCATCAGTTGGGCGGGAGTTTCTGAGACCCAGTACTTC

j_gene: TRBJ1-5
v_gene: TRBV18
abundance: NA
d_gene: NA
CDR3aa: CASSTRDRNQPQHF
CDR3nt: TGTGCCAGCTCAACCCGCGACAGGAATCAGCCCCAGCATTTT

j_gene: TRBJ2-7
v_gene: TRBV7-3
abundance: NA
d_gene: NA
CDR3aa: CASSSNPGQSYEQYF
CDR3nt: TGTGCCAGCAGCTCAAACCCCGGACAGTCCTACGAGCAGTACTTC

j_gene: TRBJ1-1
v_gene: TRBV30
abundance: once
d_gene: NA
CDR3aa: CAWSVRGRTEAFF
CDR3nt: TGTGCCTGGAGTGTACGGGGTCGCACTGAAGCTTTCTTT

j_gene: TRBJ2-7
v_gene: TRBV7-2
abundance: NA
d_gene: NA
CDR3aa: CASSSYSSYEQYF
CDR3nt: TGTGCCAGCAGCTCCTACAGCTCCTACGAGCAGTACTTC

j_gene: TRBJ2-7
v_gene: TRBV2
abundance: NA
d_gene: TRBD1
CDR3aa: CASSAGQGAREQYF
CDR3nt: TGTGCCAGCAGTGCTGGACAGGGGGCCAGAGAGCAGTACTTC

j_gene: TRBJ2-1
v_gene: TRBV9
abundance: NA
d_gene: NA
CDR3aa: CASSVGRANEQFF
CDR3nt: TGTGCCAGCAGCGTCGGCAGGGCCAATGAGCAGTTCTTC

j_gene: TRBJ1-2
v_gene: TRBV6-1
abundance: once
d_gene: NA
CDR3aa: CASSEIWEFTSDYGYTF
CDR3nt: TGTGCCAGCAGTGAAATTTGGGAGTTCACAAGCGACTATGGCTACACCTTC

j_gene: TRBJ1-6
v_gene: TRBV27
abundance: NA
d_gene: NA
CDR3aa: CASSSQGMGYASPLHF
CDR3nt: TGTGCCAGCAGTTCGCAGGGTATGGGGTATGCTTCACCCCTCCACTTT

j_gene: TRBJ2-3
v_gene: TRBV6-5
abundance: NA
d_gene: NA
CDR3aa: CASSSSLETQYF
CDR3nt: TGTGCCAGCAGTTCTTCTCTAGAGACGCAGTATTTT

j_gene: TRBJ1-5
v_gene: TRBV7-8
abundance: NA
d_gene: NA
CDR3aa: CASSPVWGRENLGNQPQHF
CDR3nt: TGTGCCAGCAGCCCTGTTTGGGGCAGGGAAAACTTAGGCAATCAGCCCCAGCATTTT

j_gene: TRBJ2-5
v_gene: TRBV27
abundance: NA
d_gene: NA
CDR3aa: CASSLEGAETQYF
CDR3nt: TGTGCCAGCAGTTTAGAGGGTGCTGAGACCCAGTACTTC

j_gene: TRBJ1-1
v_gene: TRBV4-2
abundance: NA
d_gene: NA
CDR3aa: CASSPSGNTEAFF
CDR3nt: TGTGCCAGCAGCCCCAGTGGGAACACTGAAGCTTTCTTT

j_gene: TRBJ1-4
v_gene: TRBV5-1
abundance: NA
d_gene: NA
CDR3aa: CASSLSQGTNEKLFF
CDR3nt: TGCGCCAGCAGCTTGTCCCAGGGAACTAATGAAAAACTGTTTTTT

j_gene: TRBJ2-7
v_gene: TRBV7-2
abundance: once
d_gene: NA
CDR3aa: CASSLDSGRVVYEQYF
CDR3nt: TGTGCCAGCAGCTTAGATTCGGGACGAGTTGTCTACGAGCAGTACTTC

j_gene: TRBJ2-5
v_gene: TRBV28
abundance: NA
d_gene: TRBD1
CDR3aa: CASSFRDREEETQYF
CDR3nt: TGTGCCAGCAGTTTCCGGGACAGGGAGGAAGAGACCCAGTACTTC

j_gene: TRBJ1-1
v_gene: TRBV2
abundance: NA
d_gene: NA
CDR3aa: CASRTTGTEAFF
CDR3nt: TGTGCCAGCAGGACCACAGGGACTGAAGCTTTCTTT

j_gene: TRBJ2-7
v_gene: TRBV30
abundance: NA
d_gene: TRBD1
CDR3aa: CAYGQGPYEQYF
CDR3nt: TGTGCCTACGGACAGGGGCCCTACGAGCAGTACTTC

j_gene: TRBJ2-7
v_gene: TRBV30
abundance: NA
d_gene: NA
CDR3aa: CAWSIGGTYEQYF
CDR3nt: TGTGCCTGGAGTATCGGCGGGACCTACGAGCAGTACTTC

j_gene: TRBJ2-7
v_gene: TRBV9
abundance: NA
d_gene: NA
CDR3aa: CASSLVDYEQYF
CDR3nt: TGTGCCAGCAGCCTAGTGGACTACGAGCAGTACTTC

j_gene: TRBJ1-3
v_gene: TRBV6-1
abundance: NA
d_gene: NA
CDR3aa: CASSESIGNTIYF
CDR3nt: TGTGCCAGCAGTGAGTCGATTGGAAACACCATATATTTT

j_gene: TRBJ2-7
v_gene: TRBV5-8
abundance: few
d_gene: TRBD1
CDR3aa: CASSSLKPGQASYEQYF
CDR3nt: TGTGCCAGCAGCTCATTAAAACCGGGACAGGCCTCCTACGAGCAGTACTTC

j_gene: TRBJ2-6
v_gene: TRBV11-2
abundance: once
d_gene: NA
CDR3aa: CASSHRVSGANVLTF
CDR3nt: TGTGCCAGCAGCCACAGGGTCTCTGGGGCCAACGTCCTGACTTTC